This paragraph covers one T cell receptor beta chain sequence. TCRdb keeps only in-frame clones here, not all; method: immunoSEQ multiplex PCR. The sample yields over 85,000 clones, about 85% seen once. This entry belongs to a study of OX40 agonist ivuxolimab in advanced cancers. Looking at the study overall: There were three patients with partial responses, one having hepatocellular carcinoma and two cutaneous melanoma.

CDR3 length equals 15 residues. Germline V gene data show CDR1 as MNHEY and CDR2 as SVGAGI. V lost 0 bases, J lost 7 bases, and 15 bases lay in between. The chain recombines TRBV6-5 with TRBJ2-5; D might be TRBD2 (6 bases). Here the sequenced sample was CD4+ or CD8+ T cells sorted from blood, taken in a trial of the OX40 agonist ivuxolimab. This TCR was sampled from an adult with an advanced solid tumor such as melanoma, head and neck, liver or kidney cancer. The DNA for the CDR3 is TGTGCCAGCAGTTACTCGGAATCGTACGGGGGGACCCAGTACTTC. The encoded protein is CASSYSESYGGTQYF.